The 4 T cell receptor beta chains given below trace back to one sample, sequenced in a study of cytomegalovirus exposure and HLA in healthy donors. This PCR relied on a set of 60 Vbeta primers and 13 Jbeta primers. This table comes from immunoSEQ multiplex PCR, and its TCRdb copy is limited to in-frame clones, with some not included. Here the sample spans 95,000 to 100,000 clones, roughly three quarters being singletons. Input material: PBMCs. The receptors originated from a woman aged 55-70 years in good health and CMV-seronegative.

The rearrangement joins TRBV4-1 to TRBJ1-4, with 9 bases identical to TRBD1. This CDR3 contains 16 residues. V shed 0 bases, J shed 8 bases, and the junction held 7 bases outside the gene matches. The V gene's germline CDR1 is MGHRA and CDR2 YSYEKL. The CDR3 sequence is CASSQDPGQGGEKLFF. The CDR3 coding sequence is TGCGCCAGCAGCCAAGATCCGGGACAGGGAGGAGAAAAACTGTTTTTT.

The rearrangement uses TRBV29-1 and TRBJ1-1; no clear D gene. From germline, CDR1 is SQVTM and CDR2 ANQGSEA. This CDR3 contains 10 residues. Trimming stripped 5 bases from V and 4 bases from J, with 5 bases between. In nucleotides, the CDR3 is TGCAGCGTTCGGGGCACTGAAGCTTTCTTT. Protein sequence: CSVRGTEAFF.

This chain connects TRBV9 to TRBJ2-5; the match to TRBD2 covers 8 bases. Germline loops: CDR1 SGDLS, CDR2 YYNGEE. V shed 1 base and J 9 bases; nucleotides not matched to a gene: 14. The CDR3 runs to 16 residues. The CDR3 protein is CASSVSIAGLAGAQYF. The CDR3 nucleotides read TGTGCCAGCAGCGTATCCATAGCGGGACTGGCAGGGGCCCAGTACTTC.

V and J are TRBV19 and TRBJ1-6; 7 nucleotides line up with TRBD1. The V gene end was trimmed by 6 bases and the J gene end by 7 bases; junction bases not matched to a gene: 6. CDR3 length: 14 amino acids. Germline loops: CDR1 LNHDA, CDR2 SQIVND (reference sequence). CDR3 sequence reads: CASRPGQTNSPLHF. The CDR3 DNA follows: TGTGCCAGTAGGCCGGGACAGACGAATTCACCCCTCCACTTT.